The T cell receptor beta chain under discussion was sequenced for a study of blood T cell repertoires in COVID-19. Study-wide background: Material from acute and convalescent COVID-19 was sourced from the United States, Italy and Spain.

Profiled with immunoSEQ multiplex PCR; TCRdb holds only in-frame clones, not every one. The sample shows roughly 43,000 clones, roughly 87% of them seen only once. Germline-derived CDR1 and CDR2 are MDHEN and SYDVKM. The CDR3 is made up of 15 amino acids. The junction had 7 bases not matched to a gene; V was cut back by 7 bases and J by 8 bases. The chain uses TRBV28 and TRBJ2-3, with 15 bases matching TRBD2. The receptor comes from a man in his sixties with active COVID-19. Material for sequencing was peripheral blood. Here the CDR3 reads CASIRTSGRAFTQYF. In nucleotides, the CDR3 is TGTGCCAGCATCCGGACTAGCGGGAGGGCCTTTACGCAGTATTTT.